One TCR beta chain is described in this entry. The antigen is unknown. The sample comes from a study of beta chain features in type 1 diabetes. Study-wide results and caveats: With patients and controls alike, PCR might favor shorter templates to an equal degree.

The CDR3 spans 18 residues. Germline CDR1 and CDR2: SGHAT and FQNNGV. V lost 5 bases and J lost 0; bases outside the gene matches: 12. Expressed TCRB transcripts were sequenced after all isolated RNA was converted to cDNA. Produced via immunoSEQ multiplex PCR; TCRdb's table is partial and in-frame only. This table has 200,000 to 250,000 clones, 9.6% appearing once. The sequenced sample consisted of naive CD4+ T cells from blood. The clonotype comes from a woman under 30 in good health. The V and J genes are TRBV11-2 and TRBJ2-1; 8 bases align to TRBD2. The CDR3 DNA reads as TGTGCCAGCAGCAAATATAGCGGGGCCCAGTTCTCCTACAATGAGCAGTTCTTC. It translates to CASSKYSGAQFSYNEQFF.